The sample holds a few counts of the clone carrying this TCR beta chain. The data are from a study of CD8+ T cells in alopecia areata. The CDR3 consists of 14 residues. Germline V lookup: CDR1 SQVTM, CDR2 ANQGSEA. V shed 5 bases, J shed 4 bases, and the junction held 5 bases outside the gene matches. Treatment of the sample: oral pan-JAK inhibitor, 5-10 mg twice daily. Isolated RNA was reverse transcribed into cDNA used as the sequencing template. TCRdb's table, derived via immunoSEQ multiplex PCR, lists solely in-frame clones and lacks some. Of about 210,000 clones listed, around two fifths are singletons.

This TCR derives from a human donor with alopecia areata. The chain has TRBV29-1 and TRBJ2-1; 10 nucleotides agree with TRBD1. The sequencing here drew on CD4+ T cells sorted from blood, taken at approximately week 36, from a patient treated with tofacitinib. For the CDR3, the DNA is TGCAGCGTTAAGGGACAGGGGAAATACAATGAGCAGTTCTTC. This encodes CSVKGQGKYNEQFF.